Sequencing of this T cell receptor beta chain was carried out in a study of blood T cell repertoires in COVID-19. The CDR3 is 17 amino acids. Germline V lookup: CDR1 SNHLY, CDR2 FYNNEI. Trimming shortened V by 2 bases and J by 0 bases, and 15 bases separated the two germline ends. The method was immunoSEQ multiplex PCR; TCRdb's version includes in-frame clones alone and lacks a portion of them. The sample yields under 130,000 clones, 85% seen once. This receptor was identified in a human donor in a cohort sampled during active COVID-19. The chain is built from TRBV2 and TRBJ2-3; a weak D match, TRBD2 (5 bases). Sequenced input: peripheral blood. The CDR3: CASSEIDHSASTDTQYF. The CDR3 DNA sequence: TGTGCCAGCAGTGAAATCGACCATAGCGCTAGCACAGATACGCAGTATTTT.